Listed below are T cell receptor beta chains from one sample, sequenced in a study of T-cell memory formation after mild COVID-19. One entry per CDR3 protein results from TCRdb running MiXCR on the 5' RACE reads. The sample includes approximately 480,000 distinct CDR3 sequences, 15% to 20% of them seen just once. Sequencing was performed on PBMCs or a T cell subset sorted from them (not recorded which). All receptors come from an adult woman who had mild COVID-19 (a few samples of this study predate the infection). Cell type and time point are not known. CDR3s include the opening cysteine and the closing phenylalanine or tryptophan. The order of the fields is J gene, clone size, V gene, D gene, CDR3 DNA, CDR3 protein. The D gene is left open where the match is weak. Some rows have no size entry. The others give once, few or many, or a class for an expanded clone.

>TRBJ2-5|few|TRBV7-9|NA
TGTGCCAGCAGCTCTAGGGCCCTGGGGCCTACGAAGGAGACCCAGTACTTC
CASSSRALGPTKETQYF
>TRBJ2-2|NA|TRBV27|TRBD1
TGTGCCAGCAGTTTACAGGGGGCGGACGGGGAGCTGTTTTTT
CASSLQGADGELFF
>TRBJ2-3|NA|TRBV6-2/TRBV6-3|NA
TGTGCCAGCAGTTACTCGACCTCAGATACGCAGTATTTT
CASSYSTSDTQYF
>TRBJ2-7|few|TRBV7-2|TRBD1
TGTGCCAGCAGCTTAGAGGCAGGGGGCTGGTACGAGCAGTACTTC
CASSLEAGGWYEQYF
>TRBJ1-2|few|TRBV18|NA
TGTGCCAGCTCGTACCAGGGGCCAAACTATGGCTACACCTTC
CASSYQGPNYGYTF
>TRBJ2-7|few|TRBV5-1|NA
TGCGCTTCCAGGGTCCTTCCGGGACTTGCTAACTACGAGCAGTACTTC
CASRVLPGLANYEQYF
>TRBJ2-7|few|TRBV20-1|NA
TGCAGTGCTAGAGATTTTAGCGACTACGAGCAGTACTTC
CSARDFSDYEQYF
>TRBJ1-5|NA|TRBV24-1|NA
TGTGCCACCAGTGTCGCCGACGGGAAGAGGTCCCAGCATTTT
CATSVADGKRSQHF
>TRBJ2-5|NA|TRBV7-9|NA
TGTGCCAGCAGCTTACCAGGACTCGCTTTGGAGGCCCAGTACTTC
CASSLPGLALEAQYF
>TRBJ2-1|few|TRBV12-3/TRBV12-4|NA
TGTGCCAGCAGTTTAGAGGGGCAAGGTCCTTACAATGAGCAGTTCTTC
CASSLEGQGPYNEQFF
>TRBJ1-1|NA|TRBV4-1|TRBD1
TGCGCCAGCAGCCCTGACAGGGGTCTGGCTTTCTTT
CASSPDRGLAFF
>TRBJ1-1|NA|TRBV5-6|NA
TGTGCCAGCCAGCCGCGGGTTGGAACTGAAGCTTTCTTT
CASQPRVGTEAFF
>TRBJ2-1|NA|TRBV11-1|TRBD2
TGTGCCAGCACTCCGCCTAGCGGGAGGGCCAATGAGCAGTTCTTC
CASTPPSGRANEQFF
>TRBJ2-6|few|TRBV10-3|NA
TGTGCCATCAGCGAGGAGAGCCACAACTCTGGGGCCAACGTCCTGACTTTC
CAISEESHNSGANVLTF
>TRBJ1-5|few|TRBV20-1|NA
TGCAGTGCTAGGGACTCCGCGGGGGCCCAGCCCCAGCATTTT
CSARDSAGAQPQHF
>TRBJ2-1|NA|TRBV7-9|TRBD2
TGTGCCAGCAGCTTACGAGCGGGAGGTAATGGTAATGAGCAGTTCTTC
CASSLRAGGNGNEQFF
>TRBJ2-5|many|TRBV7-9|NA
TGTGCCAGCAGCTACCCGTTGGGGGGGCGAGAGACCCAGTACTTC
CASSYPLGGRETQYF